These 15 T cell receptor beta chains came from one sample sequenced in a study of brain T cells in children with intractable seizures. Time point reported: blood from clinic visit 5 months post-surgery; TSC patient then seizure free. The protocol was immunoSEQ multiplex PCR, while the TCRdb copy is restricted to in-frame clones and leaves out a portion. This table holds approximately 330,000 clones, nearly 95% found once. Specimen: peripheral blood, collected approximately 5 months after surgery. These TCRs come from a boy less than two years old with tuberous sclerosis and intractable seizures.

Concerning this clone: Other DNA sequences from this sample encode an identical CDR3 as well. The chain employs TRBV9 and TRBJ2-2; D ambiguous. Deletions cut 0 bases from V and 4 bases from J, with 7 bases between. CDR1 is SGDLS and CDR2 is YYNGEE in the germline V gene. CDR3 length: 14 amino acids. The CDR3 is CASSVGGSTGELFF. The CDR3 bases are TGTGCCAGCAGCGTAGGAGGTAGCACCGGGGAGCTGTTTTTT.

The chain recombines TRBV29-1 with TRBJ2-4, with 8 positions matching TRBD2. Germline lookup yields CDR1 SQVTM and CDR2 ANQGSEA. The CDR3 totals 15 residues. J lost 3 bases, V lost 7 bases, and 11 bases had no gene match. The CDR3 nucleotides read TGCAGCGGATTCGCACGGGGGGGCGGCAAAAACATTCAGTACTTC. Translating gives CSGFARGGGKNIQYF.

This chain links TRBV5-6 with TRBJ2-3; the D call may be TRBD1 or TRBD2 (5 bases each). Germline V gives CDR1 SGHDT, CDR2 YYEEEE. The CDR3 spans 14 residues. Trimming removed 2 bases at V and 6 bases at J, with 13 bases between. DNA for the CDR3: TGTGCCAGCAGCTTACGGGACGGAGAGGATACGCAGTATTTT. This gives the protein CASSLRDGEDTQYF.

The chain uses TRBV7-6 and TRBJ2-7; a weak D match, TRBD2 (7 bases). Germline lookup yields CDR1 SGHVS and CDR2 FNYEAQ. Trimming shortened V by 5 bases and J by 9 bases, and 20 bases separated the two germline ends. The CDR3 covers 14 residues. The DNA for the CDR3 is TGTGCCAGCAGCCGCAGAGAGGCGGGGGCAGGGCAGTACTTC. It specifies CASSRREAGAGQYF.

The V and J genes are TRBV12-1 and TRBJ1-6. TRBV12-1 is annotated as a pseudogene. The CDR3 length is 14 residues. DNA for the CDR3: TGTGCCAGCACCCCAGGACGGGGGAATTCACCCCTCCACTTT. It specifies CASTPGRGNSPLHF.

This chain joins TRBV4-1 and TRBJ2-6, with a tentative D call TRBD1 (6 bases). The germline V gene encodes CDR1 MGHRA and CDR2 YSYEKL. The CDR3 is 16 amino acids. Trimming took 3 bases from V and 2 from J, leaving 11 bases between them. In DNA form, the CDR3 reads TGCGCCAGCAGCCAGGCCAACAGGGCTGGGGCCAACGTCCTGACTTTC. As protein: CASSQANRAGANVLTF.

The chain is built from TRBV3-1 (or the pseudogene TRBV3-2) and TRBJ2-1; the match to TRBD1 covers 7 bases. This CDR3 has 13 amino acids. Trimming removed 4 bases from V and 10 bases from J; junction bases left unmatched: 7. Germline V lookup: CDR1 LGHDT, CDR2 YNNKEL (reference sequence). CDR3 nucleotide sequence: TGTGCCAGCAGCCCGACAGGGCGGTGGGAGCAGTTCTTC. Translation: CASSPTGRWEQFF.

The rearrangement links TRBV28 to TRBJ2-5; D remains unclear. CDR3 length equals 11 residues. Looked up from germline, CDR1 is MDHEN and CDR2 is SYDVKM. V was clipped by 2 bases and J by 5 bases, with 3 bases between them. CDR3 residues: CASSLKETQYF. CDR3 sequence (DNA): TGTGCCAGCAGTTTAAAGGAGACCCAGTACTTC.

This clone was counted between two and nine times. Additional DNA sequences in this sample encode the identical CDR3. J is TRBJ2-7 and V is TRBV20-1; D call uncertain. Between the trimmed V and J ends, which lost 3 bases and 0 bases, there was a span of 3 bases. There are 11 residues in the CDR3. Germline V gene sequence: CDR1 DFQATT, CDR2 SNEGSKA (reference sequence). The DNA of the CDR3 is TGCAGTGCTAGGAGCTCCTACGAGCAGTACTTC. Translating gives CSARSSYEQYF.

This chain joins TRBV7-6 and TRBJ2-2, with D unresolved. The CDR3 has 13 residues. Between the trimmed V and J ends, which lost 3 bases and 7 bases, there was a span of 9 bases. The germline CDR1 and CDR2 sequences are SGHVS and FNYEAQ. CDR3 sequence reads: CASSFGGDGELFF. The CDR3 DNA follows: TGTGCCAGCAGCTTTGGTGGCGACGGGGAGCTGTTTTTT.

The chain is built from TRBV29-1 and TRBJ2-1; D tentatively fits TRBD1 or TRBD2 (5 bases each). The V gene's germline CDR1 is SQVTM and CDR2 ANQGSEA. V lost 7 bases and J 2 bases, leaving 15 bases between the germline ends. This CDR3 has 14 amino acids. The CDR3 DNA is TGCAGCGGCTCCGGGACGAACACCTACAATGAGCAGTTCTTC. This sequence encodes CSGSGTNTYNEQFF.

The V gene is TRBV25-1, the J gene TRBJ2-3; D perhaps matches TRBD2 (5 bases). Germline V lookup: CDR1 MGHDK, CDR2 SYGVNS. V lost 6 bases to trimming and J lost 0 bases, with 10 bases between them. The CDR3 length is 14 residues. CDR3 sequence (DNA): TGTGCCAGCAGGGCGGGTGGGAGCACAGATACGCAGTATTTT. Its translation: CASRAGGSTDTQYF.

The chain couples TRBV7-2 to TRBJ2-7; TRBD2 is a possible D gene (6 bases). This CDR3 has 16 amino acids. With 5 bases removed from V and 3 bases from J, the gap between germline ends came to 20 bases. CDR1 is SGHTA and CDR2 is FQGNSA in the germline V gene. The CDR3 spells CASSLRLGLSGYEQYF. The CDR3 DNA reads TGTGCCAGCAGCCTAAGGCTGGGACTGTCTGGCTACGAGCAGTACTTC.

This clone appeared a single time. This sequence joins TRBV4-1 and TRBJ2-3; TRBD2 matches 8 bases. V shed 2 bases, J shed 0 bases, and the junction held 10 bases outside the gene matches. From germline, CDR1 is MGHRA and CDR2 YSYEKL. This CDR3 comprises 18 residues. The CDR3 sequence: CASSQPLAEVVSTDTQYF. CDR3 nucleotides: TGCGCCAGCAGCCAACCACTAGCGGAGGTCGTTAGCACAGATACGCAGTATTTT.

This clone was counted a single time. For the CDR3, the DNA is TGTGCCTGGAGTGTCGTCTCCTACGAGCAGTACTTC. It codes for CAWSVVSYEQYF. The J gene is TRBJ2-7, the V gene TRBV30, with unresolved D. Germline CDR1 GTSNPN, CDR2 SVGIG (reference sequence). There are 12 residues in the CDR3. The V and J ends lost 0 bases and 0 bases respectively, with 3 bases between them.